The 23 T cell receptor beta chains below were found in one sample sequenced in a study of beta chain features in type 1 diabetes. Antigen specificity for these receptors is unknown. Overall study findings and caveats: Patients with Type 1 diabetes showed moderately but significantly shorter TCRB CDR3s in all four CD4+ subsets.

What was sequenced were expressed TCRB transcripts, since all of the isolated RNA had been reverse transcribed. Sequenced by immunoSEQ multiplex PCR; TCRdb stores in-frame clones only, minus some. The data contain 600,000 or so clones, around 15% of them singletons. Specimen: naive CD4+ T cells from blood. These receptors were taken from a man between 18 and 29 years old with type 1 diabetes.

The J gene is TRBJ2-2, the V gene TRBV6-5, with D uncertain. Trimming took 0 bases from V and 1 from J, leaving 9 bases between them. There are 16 residues in the CDR3. Germline-derived CDR1 and CDR2 are MNHEY and SVGAGI. As DNA, the CDR3 is TGTGCCAGCAGTTACTCTTATAGAGTGAACACCGGGGAGCTGTTTTTT. This translates into CASSYSYRVNTGELFF.

The V and J genes are TRBV6-5 and TRBJ2-7, with D uncertain. Trimming stripped 5 bases from V and 4 bases from J, with 18 bases between. The germline V gene has CDR1 MNHEY and CDR2 SVGAGI. The CDR3 extends over 15 amino acids. CDR3 coding DNA: TGTGCCAGCAGTACAGAAGGAAACCATCAATACGAGCAGTACTTC. It encodes CASSTEGNHQYEQYF.

Details on this clone: Within the sample, other DNA sequences also encode this same CDR3. The V gene is TRBV5-1, the J gene TRBJ1-2; a possible D gene is TRBD1 (5 bases). With 2 bases removed from V and 2 bases from J, the gap between germline ends came to 7 bases. There are 13 residues in the CDR3. Germline V gene data show CDR1 as SGHRS and CDR2 as YFSETQ. The CDR3 DNA follows: TGCGCCAGCAGCTTAGGACAAAACTATGGCTACACCTTC. Translated, it gives CASSLGQNYGYTF. Full variable domain (rest looked up from reference TRBV5-1 and TRBJ1-2): KAGVTQTPRYLIKTRGQQVTLSCSPISGHRSVSWYQQTPGQGLQFLFEYFSETQRNKGNFPGRFSGRQFSNSRSEMNVSTLELGDSALYLCASSLGQNYGYTFGSGTRLTVV.

This chain links TRBV7-2 with TRBJ2-3; D perhaps matches TRBD2 (6 bases). V was cut by 6 bases and J by 3 bases, with 19 bases left in between. Germline-derived CDR1 and CDR2 are SGHTA and FQGNSA. The CDR3 loop spans 16 amino acids. CDR3 DNA sequence: TGTGCCAGCAGACCTTTTTTGCGGGACGCTACAGATACGCAGTATTTT. Its protein is CASRPFLRDATDTQYF.

In this sample, this clone turned up a few times. The rearrangement uses TRBV28 and TRBJ2-1, with 8 bases identical to TRBD1. The CDR3 totals 16 residues. With 6 bases clipped from V and 3 bases from J, the junction kept 10 bases outside the gene matches. Germline lookup yields CDR1 MDHEN and CDR2 SYDVKM. CDR3 bases: TGTGCCAGCAGCAGGCCCGGGACAGGTAACTACAATGAGCAGTTCTTC. Residues: CASSRPGTGNYNEQFF.

The chain recombines TRBV19 with TRBJ1-1; D remains ambiguous. V was cut by 6 bases and J by 4 bases, with 15 bases left in between. This CDR3 region has 14 residues. CDR1 is LNHDA, CDR2 SQIVND, per germline (reference sequence). DNA for the CDR3: TGTGCCAGTAGCATGATGCGAACGGGCACTGAAGCTTTCTTT. Translating gives CASSMMRTGTEAFF.

The chain employs TRBV5-4 and TRBJ2-2; 7 bases are a match to TRBD1. V lost 4 bases to trimming and J lost 4 bases; unmatched junction nucleotides: 7. The germline CDR1 and CDR2 sequences are SGHNT and YYREEE (reference sequence). The CDR3 is 15 amino acids. CDR3 sequence: CASSPGTASTGELFF. DNA for the CDR3: TGTGCCAGCAGCCCCGGGACAGCCAGCACCGGGGAGCTGTTTTTT.

The CDR3 nucleotides read TGTGCCAGCTCACCGTTCAAGGACAGTACCTACGAGCAGTACTTC. Translated, it gives CASSPFKDSTYEQYF. The chain recombines TRBV18 with TRBJ2-7; TRBD1 is a possible D gene (6 bases). Germline CDR1 and CDR2: KGHSH and LQKENI. The CDR3 is 15 residues long. The ends were cut back, 3 bases at V and 2 bases at J, with 14 bases in the middle.

This rearrangement joins TRBV29-1 to TRBJ1-1; weak D call: TRBD1 (6 bases). Trimming shortened V by 3 bases and J by 2 bases, and 10 bases separated the two germline ends. The CDR3 is 13 residues long. CDR1 is SQVTM and CDR2 is ANQGSEA in the germline V gene. In DNA form, the CDR3 reads TGCAGCGTTGAGGACAGTTTTAACACTGAAGCTTTCTTT. It codes for CSVEDSFNTEAFF.

CDR3 amino acids: CASRRQADSTDTQYF. In DNA, the CDR3 is TGTGCCAGTAGGAGGCAGGCGGATAGCACAGATACGCAGTATTTT. V is TRBV19 and J is TRBJ2-3; D gene unclear. There are 15 residues in the CDR3. Trimming cost V 6 bases and J 0 bases, with 13 bases left between them. Germline V CDR1 and CDR2: LNHDA, SQIVND (reference sequence).

The table lists this clone with a few counts. The rearrangement joins TRBV30 to TRBJ2-5; D possibly corresponds to TRBD1 (6 bases). There are 17 residues in the CDR3. CDR1 and CDR2 (germline): GTSNPN, SVGIG (reference sequence). The V end was cut by 1 base, the J end by 1 base, with 19 bases between. CDR3 amino acids: CAWSARLGTRFQETQYF. The CDR3 nucleotides read TGTGCCTGGAGTGCCCGACTCGGGACAAGGTTCCAAGAGACCCAGTACTTC.

This chain links TRBV7-2 with TRBJ2-1, with D perhaps matching TRBD2 (5 bases). The CDR3 contains 16 residues. The V and J ends lost 5 bases and 5 bases respectively, with 19 bases between them. From germline, CDR1 is SGHTA and CDR2 FQGNSA. The CDR3 spells CASSVRRSEYHNEQFF. The DNA of the CDR3 is TGTGCCAGCAGCGTTAGGAGGTCAGAATACCACAATGAGCAGTTCTTC.

This chain links TRBV5-1 with TRBJ2-3, with 7 bases matching TRBD1. This CDR3 spans 14 amino acids. The V gene end was trimmed by 6 bases and the J gene end by 1 base; junction bases not matched to a gene: 5. Germline CDR1 SGHRS, CDR2 YFSETQ. For the CDR3, the DNA is TGCGCCAGCACCAAGGGGGCAGGCACAGATACGCAGTATTTT. Translating gives CASTKGAGTDTQYF.

V is TRBV7-2 and J is TRBJ2-5; 7 bases are a match to TRBD2. This CDR3 region has 13 residues. Germline CDR1 and CDR2: SGHTA and FQGNSA. V was pared by 4 bases and J by 1 base, with 0 bases of the junction left unmatched. The CDR3 DNA is TGTGCCAGCAGCTGGGGGGGCCAAGAGACCCAGTACTTC. Protein: CASSWGGQETQYF.

This clone was seen more than once but under ten times. This sequence joins TRBV2 and TRBJ2-2; 10 nucleotides line up with TRBD2. Germline V gene data show CDR1 as SNHLY and CDR2 as FYNNEI. The CDR3 is made up of 15 amino acids. V was pared by 6 bases and J by 0 bases, with 1 base of the junction left unmatched. For the CDR3, the DNA is TGTGCCAGCAGAGGACTAGCGGCGAACACCGGGGAGCTGTTTTTT. Encoded protein: CASRGLAANTGELFF. The full variable domain, in which reference TRBV2 and TRBJ2-2 provide the parts outside the CDR3, is EPEVTQTPSHQVTQMGQEVILRCVPISNHLYFYWYRQILGQKVEFLVSFYNNEISEKSEIFDDQFSVERPDGSNFTLKIRSTKLEDSAMYFCASRGLAANTGELFFGEGSRLTVL.

This rearrangement joins TRBV10-1 to TRBJ2-3, with D possibly matching TRBD2 (6 bases). CDR1 WNHNN and CDR2 SYGVQD come from the germline V gene (reference sequence). Trimming took off 3 bases at V and 6 bases at J, with 19 bases between the two ends. The CDR3 spans 16 residues. CDR3 sequence reads: CASSDGRLGTHDTQYF. CDR3 bases: TGCGCCAGCAGTGATGGCCGATTAGGGACTCACGATACGCAGTATTTT.

This clone was detected only a few times. The chain recombines TRBV27 with TRBJ2-6; D gene ambiguous. This CDR3 has 15 amino acids. CDR1 and CDR2 from the germline V gene are MNHEY and SMNVEV (reference sequence). Trimming cost V 2 bases and J 4 bases, with 9 bases left between them. The CDR3 loop is CASSLGPLGANVLTF. For the CDR3, the DNA is TGTGCCAGCAGTTTAGGCCCGTTGGGGGCCAACGTCCTGACTTTC.

Comment on this clone: Likely a read error: the CDR3 ends without its conserved phenylalanine or tryptophan. The limits of the CDR3 on the DNA are not certain, so only TCRdb's listed CDR3 is given. This chain links TRBV23-1 with TRBJ1-4. TRBV23-1 is an open reading frame, and its role is uncertain. The CDR3 contains 15 residues when both ends are counted. CDR3 sequence reads: CASSQSGPGVGDGMG.

The J gene is TRBJ1-1, the V gene TRBV7-3; the D is unclear. CDR1 and CDR2 (germline): SGHTA, FQGTGA. V lost 4 bases to trimming and J lost 2 bases, with 8 bases between them. The CDR3 spans 13 residues. The CDR3 DNA reads TGTGCCAGCAGCTGGGGTCCTAACACTGAAGCTTTCTTT. It is translated as CASSWGPNTEAFF. The full variable domain, completed using reference TRBV7-3 and TRBJ1-1, is GAGVSQTPSNKVTEKGKYVELRCDPISGHTALYWYRQSLGQGPEFLIYFQGTGAADDSGLPNDRFFAVRPEGSVSTLKIQRTERGDSAVYLCASSWGPNTEAFFGQGTRLTVV.

This clone was seen only a few times. The rearrangement links TRBV10-3 to TRBJ2-3; 9 positions agree with TRBD1. Germline V gene lookup returns CDR1 ENHRY and CDR2 SYGVKD. CDR3 length: 19 amino acids. V shed 3 bases, J shed 0 bases, and the junction held 13 bases outside the gene matches. In DNA form, the CDR3 reads TGTGCCATCAGTGATCTCCGAATCCGGGGACAGGGAAGCACAGATACGCAGTATTTT. This codes for CAISDLRIRGQGSTDTQYF.

This clone showed up just a few times. The rearrangement uses TRBV7-2 and TRBJ2-7; no clear D gene. Deletions cut 0 bases from V and 0 bases from J, with 6 bases between. The germline CDR1 and CDR2 sequences are SGHTA and FQGNSA. The CDR3 runs to 14 residues. DNA of the CDR3: TGTGCCAGCAGCTTAGCCATCAGCTCCTACGAGCAGTACTTC. Translating gives CASSLAISSYEQYF.

This clone was seen only a few times. The chain joins TRBV30 to TRBJ1-2, with D maybe TRBD1 (5 bases). Trimming pared 2 bases from V and 4 bases from J, leaving 14 bases between. This CDR3 has 14 residues. Germline V gives CDR1 GTSNPN, CDR2 SVGIG (reference sequence). In DNA form, the CDR3 reads TGTGCCTGGAGTATTAGGGGCCTCGTCTATGGCTACACCTTC. Protein product: CAWSIRGLVYGYTF.

This chain joins TRBV7-2 and TRBJ1-3; 7 bases align to TRBD1. The J segment lost 0 bases and the V segment lost 5 bases, leaving 4 bases of the junction unmatched. In germline, CDR1 is SGHTA, CDR2 FQGNSA. The CDR3 runs 15 residues. In nucleotides, the CDR3 is TGTGCCAGCAGCCCCGGGACAGCCTCTGGAAACACCATATATTTT. It codes for CASSPGTASGNTIYF.